This passage covers 17 T cell receptor beta chains from one sample sequenced in a study of Ad26.COV2.S vaccination and SARS-CoV-2 variants. Method: immunoSEQ multiplex PCR; TCRdb's copy keeps in-frame clones and lacks some. In the table there are about 400,000 clones, about nine tenths of which are singletons. Treatment specified: roughly 18 received Ad26.COV2.S at low or high dose, single or two shots; about five received placebo; per-sample allocation not given. Material that was analyzed had been drawn on day 63 after the first vaccine or placebo injection. The material sequenced was peripheral blood, taken in a trial of Ad26.COV2.S vaccine versus placebo. Receptors were obtained from a person aged 18-65 years who received the Ad26.COV2.S COVID-19 vaccine or a placebo.

The rearrangement links TRBV28 to TRBJ1-4; maybe TRBD1 (5 bases). The CDR3 is 12 amino acids. Trimming left V 7 bases short and J 5 bases short, with 8 bases between. Looked up from germline, CDR1 is MDHEN and CDR2 is SYDVKM. The CDR3 spells CASTRQNEKLFF. In DNA form, the CDR3 reads TGTGCCAGCACGAGACAGAATGAAAAACTGTTTTTT.

This clone was observed a handful of times. This chain links TRBV7-2 with TRBJ2-7, with TRBD2 matching over 12 bases. The germline CDR1 and CDR2 sequences are SGHTA and FQGNSA. V shed 5 bases and J 2 bases; nucleotides not matched to a gene: 4. The CDR3 spans 15 residues. The CDR3 sequence is CASSPGLAGTYEQYF. In DNA, the CDR3 is TGTGCCAGCAGCCCAGGACTAGCGGGAACCTACGAGCAGTACTTC. Looking up the rest from reference TRBV7-2 and TRBJ2-7 gives the full variable domain: GAGVSQSPSNKVTEKGKDVELRCDPISGHTALYWYRQSLGQGLEFLIYFQGNSAPDKSGLPSDRFSAERTGGSVSTLTIQRTQQEDSAVYLCASSPGLAGTYEQYFGPGTRLTVT.

This clone was observed once. V usage is TRBV18 and J usage is TRBJ2-6, with D unresolved. The CDR3 totals 15 residues. From germline, CDR1 is KGHSH and CDR2 LQKENI. V shed 3 bases and J shed 2 bases, with 8 bases lying between them. For the CDR3, the DNA is TGTGCCAGCTCACCCAACCGGGCTGGGGCCAACGTCCTGACTTTC. Translating gives CASSPNRAGANVLTF.

The gene calls are TRBV19 and TRBJ2-2, with a tentative D call TRBD2 (6 bases). V shed 8 bases and J shed 3 bases, with 22 bases lying between them. Germline values: CDR1 LNHDA, CDR2 SQIVND (reference sequence). The length of the CDR3 is 17 residues. CDR3 protein: CASGGRYGLRDTGELFF. CDR3 bases: TGTGCCAGTGGGGGGAGGTACGGCCTCCGAGACACCGGGGAGCTGTTTTTT.

CDR3 protein: CASRAIDEKLFF. CDR3 coding DNA: TGTGCCAGCAGGGCTATTGATGAAAAACTGTTTTTT. This rearrangement joins TRBV11-2 to TRBJ1-4; D ambiguous. The germline gives CDR1 SGHAT, CDR2 FQNNGV. The CDR3 is made up of 12 amino acids. V lost 6 bases and J lost 6, with 8 bases in between.

V and J are TRBV27 and TRBJ1-1; no firm D call. This CDR3 is 13 amino acids long. CDR1 MNHEY and CDR2 SMNVEV come from the germline V gene (reference sequence). Trimming pared 3 bases from V and 8 bases from J, leaving 13 bases between. Here the CDR3 reads CASSFLTGREAFF. CDR3 coding DNA: TGTGCCAGCAGTTTTTTGACGGGCAGGGAAGCTTTCTTT.

The V gene is TRBV7-6, the J gene TRBJ2-1, with 10 bases that match TRBD2. The CDR3 loop spans 18 amino acids. Germline CDR1 and CDR2: SGHVS and FNYEAQ. Germline trimming cut 3 bases from V and 0 bases from J; bases unmatched to any gene: 8. CDR3 residues: CASSFSGLARSSYNEQFF. The CDR3, as DNA: TGTGCCAGCAGCTTTTCGGGACTAGCGAGGAGCTCCTACAATGAGCAGTTCTTC.

The rearrangement links TRBV11-2 to TRBJ1-2, with D unresolved. This CDR3 has 11 residues. Germline V lookup: CDR1 SGHAT, CDR2 FQNNGV. Trimming left V 3 bases short and J 13 bases short, with 12 bases between. In nucleotides, the CDR3 is TGTGCCAGCAGCTTGAGGGCACTATGCACCTTC. Residues: CASSLRALCTF.

The V call is TRBV18, the J call TRBJ1-1, with D hard to call. The germline V gene has CDR1 KGHSH and CDR2 LQKENI. The germline V and J ends were trimmed by 5 bases and 1 base, with 5 bases remaining between them. The CDR3 has 12 amino acids. Here the CDR3 DNA reads TGTGCCAGCTCATCAAAGAACACTGAAGCTTTCTTT. The encoded protein is CASSSKNTEAFF. Drawing the rest from reference TRBV18 and TRBJ1-1, the complete variable domain is NAGVMQNPRHLVRRRGQEARLRCSPMKGHSHVYWYRQLPEEGLKFMVYLQKENIIDESGMPKERFSAEFPKEGPSILRIQQVVRGDSAAYFCASSSKNTEAFFGQGTRLTVV.

The rearrangement uses TRBV13 and TRBJ2-7, with 7 bases matching TRBD1. The CDR3 is 14 amino acids. CDR1 and CDR2 from the germline V gene are PRHDT and FYEKMQ (reference sequence). With V trimmed by 5 bases and J by 2 bases, 6 bases remained unmatched. The CDR3 region is CASSSRTGPYEQYF. In DNA form, the CDR3 reads TGTGCCAGCAGCAGCAGGACAGGTCCCTACGAGCAGTACTTC. The full variable domain, with the rest looked up from reference TRBV13 and TRBJ2-7, is AAGVIQSPRHLIKEKRETATLKCYPIPRHDTVYWYQQGPGQDPQFLISFYEKMQSDKGSIPDRFSAQQFSDYHSELNMSSLELGDSALYFCASSSRTGPYEQYFGPGTRLTVT.

The chain joins TRBV6-5 to TRBJ2-7; D remains ambiguous. Germline loops: CDR1 MNHEY, CDR2 SVGAGI. The CDR3 is 13 amino acids. Trimming took 2 bases from V and 0 from J, leaving 5 bases between them. The DNA of the CDR3 is TGTGCCAGCAGTTACAGGGACTCCTACGAGCAGTACTTC. Translation: CASSYRDSYEQYF.

This chain uses TRBV2 with TRBJ1-2, with 7 bases fitting TRBD1. The V and J ends lost 6 bases and 0 bases, in that order; junction bases with no gene match: 4. The CDR3 has 14 amino acids. CDR1 and CDR2 from the germline V gene are SNHLY and FYNNEI. CDR3 region: CASRGTVANYGYTF. CDR3 bases: TGTGCCAGCAGAGGGACAGTAGCTAACTATGGCTACACCTTC. Looking up the rest from reference TRBV2 and TRBJ1-2 gives the full variable domain: EPEVTQTPSHQVTQMGQEVILRCVPISNHLYFYWYRQILGQKVEFLVSFYNNEISEKSEIFDDQFSVERPDGSNFTLKIRSTKLEDSAMYFCASRGTVANYGYTFGSGTRLTVV.

The chain couples TRBV4-3 to TRBJ1-1, with a possible D match to TRBD1 (6 bases). The CDR3 has 15 amino acids. Per the germline V gene, CDR1 is LGHNA and CDR2 is YSLEER. Trimming pared 0 bases from V and 2 bases from J, leaving 10 bases between. The CDR3 nucleotides are TGCGCCAGCAGCCAAGAGCACAGGGCCAACACTGAAGCTTTCTTT. Encoded protein: CASSQEHRANTEAFF.

The genes are TRBV4-1 and TRBJ2-7; no clear D gene. This CDR3 region has 15 residues. Trimming stripped 4 bases from V and 6 bases from J, with 19 bases between. From germline, CDR1 is MGHRA and CDR2 YSYEKL. CDR3 sequence reads: CASSPAWGLLGEQYF. In DNA form, the CDR3 reads TGCGCCAGCAGCCCCGCGTGGGGTCTCCTGGGCGAGCAGTACTTC.

The CDR3 nucleotides read TGTGCCTGGAGTGTATCCTTCAAAACTAACTATGGCTACACCTTC. Amino acid sequence: CAWSVSFKTNYGYTF. The gene calls are TRBV30 and TRBJ1-2; the D is unclear. This CDR3 is built from 15 residues. Per the germline V gene, CDR1 is GTSNPN and CDR2 is SVGIG (reference sequence). The V end lost 0 bases, the J end lost 0 bases, and 11 bases lay between the germline ends. Full variable domain (remainder filled in from reference TRBV30 and TRBJ1-2): SQTIHQWPATLVQPVGSPLSLECTVEGTSNPNLYWYRQAAGRGLQLLFYSVGIGQISSEVPQNLSASRPQDRQFILSSKKLLLSDSGFYLCAWSVSFKTNYGYTFGSGTRLTVV.

The chain is built from TRBV19 and TRBJ1-1; weak D call: TRBD1 (5 bases). V was clipped by 6 bases and J by 0 bases, with 14 bases between them. CDR3 length: 15 residues. Germline CDR1 LNHDA, CDR2 SQIVND (reference sequence). For the CDR3, the DNA is TGTGCCAGTAGCCCAGCGGGGGTTATGAACACTGAAGCTTTCTTT. Translating gives CASSPAGVMNTEAFF.

J is TRBJ2-7 and V is TRBV28; D may match TRBD1 or TRBD2 (6 bases each). CDR3 length equals 14 residues. The germline V and J ends were trimmed by 3 bases and 4 bases, with 13 bases remaining between them. Germline CDR1 is MDHEN and CDR2 is SYDVKM. In nucleotides, the CDR3 is TGTGCCAGCAGTTTTCTACAGGGAGGATACGAGCAGTACTTC. As protein: CASSFLQGGYEQYF.